This T cell receptor beta chain was retrieved from a study of blood T cell repertoires in COVID-19. Background on the study: Italy, Spain and the United States were the sources of the convalescent and acute COVID-19 samples.

This table comes from immunoSEQ multiplex PCR, and its TCRdb copy is limited to in-frame clones, with some not included. The top ten clones hold 10% to 15% of a sample with 150,000 to 200,000 clones, roughly 84% of them seen once. Trimming stripped 2 bases from V and 5 bases from J, with 10 bases between. This CDR3 region has 13 residues. Per germline, CDR1 GTSNPN and CDR2 SVGIG (reference sequence). The TCR originated in a woman in her sixties who had recovered from COVID-19. The V call is TRBV30, the J call TRBJ1-5, with D tentatively TRBD1 (5 bases). Sequencing was performed on PBMCs or T cells enriched from blood (not recorded which). Written as DNA, the CDR3 is TGTGCCTGGAGTTGGGGGGTCGATCAGCCCCAGCATTTT. Protein sequence: CAWSWGVDQPQHF.